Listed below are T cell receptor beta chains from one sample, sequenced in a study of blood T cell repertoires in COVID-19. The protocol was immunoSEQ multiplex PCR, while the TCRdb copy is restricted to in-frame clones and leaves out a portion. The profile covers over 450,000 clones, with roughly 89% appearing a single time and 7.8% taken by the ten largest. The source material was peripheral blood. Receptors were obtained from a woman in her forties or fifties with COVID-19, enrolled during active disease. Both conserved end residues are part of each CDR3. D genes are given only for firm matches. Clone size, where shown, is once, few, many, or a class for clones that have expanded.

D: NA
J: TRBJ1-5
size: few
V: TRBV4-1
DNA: TGCGCCAGCAGCCAAAGGGCGGGTTTGGGTGCGGCAGGCTCGGAGCCCCAGCATTTT
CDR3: CASSQRAGLGAAGSEPQHF

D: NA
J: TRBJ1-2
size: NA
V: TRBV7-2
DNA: TGTGCCAGCAGCTTAGCAGGGGCAGGGGAATATGGCTACACCTTC
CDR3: CASSLAGAGEYGYTF

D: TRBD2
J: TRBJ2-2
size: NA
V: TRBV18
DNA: TGTGCCAGCTCACCAGGGGGGGCGAACACCGGGGAGCTGTTTTTT
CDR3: CASSPGGANTGELFF

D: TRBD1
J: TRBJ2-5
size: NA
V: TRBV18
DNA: TGTGCCAGCTCACCTACTGGACAGGAAGAGACCCAGTACTTC
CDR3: CASSPTGQEETQYF

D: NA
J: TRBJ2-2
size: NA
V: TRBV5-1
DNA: TGCGCCAGCAGCTTGGCCGGGGTCACCGGGGAGCTGTTTTTT
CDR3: CASSLAGVTGELFF

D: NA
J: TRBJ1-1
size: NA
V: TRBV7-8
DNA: TGTGCCAGCAGCCCCCGATGGGGGGTACGGGCTTTCTTT
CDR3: CASSPRWGVRAFF

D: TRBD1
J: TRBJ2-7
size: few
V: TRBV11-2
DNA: TGTGCCAGCAGCTTTTACAGGGGTTACGAGCAGTACTTC
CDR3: CASSFYRGYEQYF

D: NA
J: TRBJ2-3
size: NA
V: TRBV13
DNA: TGTGCCAGCAGTACCCGTGGAGGGTCCACAGATACGCAGTATTTT
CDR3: CASSTRGGSTDTQYF

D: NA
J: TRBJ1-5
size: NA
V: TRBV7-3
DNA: TGTGCCAGCAGCTTATTTCCCGGTCAGCCCCAGCATTTT
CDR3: CASSLFPGQPQHF

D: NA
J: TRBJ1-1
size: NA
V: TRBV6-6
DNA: TGTGCCAGCAGTTACAAAGTAGGACACTTCAACACTGAAGCTTTCTTT
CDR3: CASSYKVGHFNTEAFF

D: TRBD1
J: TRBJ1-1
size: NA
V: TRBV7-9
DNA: TGTGCCAGCAGCTTCAGGGGGGAAAGATGGACTGAAGCTTTCTTT
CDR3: CASSFRGERWTEAFF

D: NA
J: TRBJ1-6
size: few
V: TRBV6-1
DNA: TGTGCCAGCAGTGAACCGGCAGGGTCACGTTCACCCCTCCACTTT
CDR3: CASSEPAGSRSPLHF

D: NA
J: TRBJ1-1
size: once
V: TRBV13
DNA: TGTGCCAGCTCCCTTGGGACAAACACTGAAGCTTTCTTT
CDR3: CASSLGTNTEAFF

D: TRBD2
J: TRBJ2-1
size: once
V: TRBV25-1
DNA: TGTGCCAGCAGTGTATCTAGCGGGGGGCTCGATGAGCAGTTCTTC
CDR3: CASSVSSGGLDEQFF

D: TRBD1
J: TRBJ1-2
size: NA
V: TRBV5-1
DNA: TGCGCCAGCCGGTCGGGGGGGACAGCCGGTGGCTACACCTTC
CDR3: CASRSGGTAGGYTF

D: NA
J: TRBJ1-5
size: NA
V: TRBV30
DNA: TGTGCCTGGAGTGCCGAAGGGGAACAGCCCCAGCATTTT
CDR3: CAWSAEGEQPQHF

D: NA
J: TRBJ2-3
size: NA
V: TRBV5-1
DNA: TGCGCCAGCAGCTTGCGACAGGCTGGGTTGACAGATACGCAGTATTTT
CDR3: CASSLRQAGLTDTQYF

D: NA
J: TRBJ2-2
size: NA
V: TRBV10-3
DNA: TGTGCCATCAGTGAGACCGGGGCCGGGGAGCTGTTTTTT
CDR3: CAISETGAGELFF

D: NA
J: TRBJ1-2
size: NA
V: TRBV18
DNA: TGTGCCAGCTTCGACAGCCCTAACTATGGCTACACCTTC
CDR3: CASFDSPNYGYTF

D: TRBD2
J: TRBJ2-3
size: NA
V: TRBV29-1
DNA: TGCAGCGGGGACCCAGCGGGGGCACCCACAGATACGCAGTATTTT
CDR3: CSGDPAGAPTDTQYF

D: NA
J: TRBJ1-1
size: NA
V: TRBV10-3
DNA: TGTGCCATCAGTGCGTCCGGAGGCGGAGCCATGAACACTGAAGCTTTCTTT
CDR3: CAISASGGGAMNTEAFF

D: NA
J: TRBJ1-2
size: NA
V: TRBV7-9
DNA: TGTGCCAGCAGTTGGACATCCTATGGCTACACCTTC
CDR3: CASSWTSYGYTF

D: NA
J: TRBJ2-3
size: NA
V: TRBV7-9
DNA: TGTGCCAGCAGCTTAGAGGGGACTTACACAGATACGCAGTATTTT
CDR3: CASSLEGTYTDTQYF